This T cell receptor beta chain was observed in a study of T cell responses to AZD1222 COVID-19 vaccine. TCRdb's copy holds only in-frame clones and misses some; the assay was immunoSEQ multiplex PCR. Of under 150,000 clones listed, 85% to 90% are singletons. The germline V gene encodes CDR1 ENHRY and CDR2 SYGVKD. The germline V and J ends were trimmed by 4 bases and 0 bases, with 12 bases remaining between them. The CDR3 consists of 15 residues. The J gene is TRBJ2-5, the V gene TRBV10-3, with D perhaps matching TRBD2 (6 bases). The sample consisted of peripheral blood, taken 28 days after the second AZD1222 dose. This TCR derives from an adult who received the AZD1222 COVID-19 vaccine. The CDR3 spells CAISGSGKNQETQYF. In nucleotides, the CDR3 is TGTGCCATCAGTGGTAGCGGCAAGAACCAAGAGACCCAGTACTTC.